This T cell receptor beta chain is drawn from a study of T cell changes during pregnancy in multiple sclerosis. Repertoires were generated with immunoSEQ multiplex PCR, while TCRdb's copy carries only in-frame clones and drops some. Of under 45,000 clones listed, 88% were seen once; the top ten hold 3.5% to 5%. The sample holds a few counts of this clone. The receptor was isolated from a female donor with multiple sclerosis, enrolled in a pregnancy study. Sequencing was performed on CD8+ T cells from peripheral blood mononuclear cells, taken in the first trimester of pregnancy.

CDR3 amino acids: CASSFYSHGAYNEQFF. CDR3 nucleotides: TGTGCCAGCAGCTTTTACTCCCACGGGGCCTACAATGAGCAGTTCTTC. The V call is TRBV7-2, the J call TRBJ2-1, with D tentatively TRBD2 (5 bases). The CDR3 runs 16 residues. Germline V gene data show CDR1 as SGHTA and CDR2 as FQGNSA. V gave up 3 bases and J gave up 2 bases, with 14 bases separating them.